The sequence of this T cell receptor (beta chain) was determined in a study of cytomegalovirus exposure and HLA in healthy donors. The V gene end was trimmed by 0 bases and the J gene end by 5 bases; junction bases not matched to a gene: 15. CDR1 is LNHDA and CDR2 is SQIVND in the germline V gene (reference sequence). The CDR3 loop spans 19 amino acids. In its sample, this clone was seen a few times. The antigen remains undetermined. The study ran its PCR with 60 Vbeta and 13 Jbeta primers. The method was immunoSEQ multiplex PCR; TCRdb's version includes in-frame clones alone and lacks a portion of them. The sample holds some 150,000 clones, about four fifths seen once. Study conclusions and caveats: With later analysis, a missense DCLRE1C variant became linked to TCR beta V- and J-gene trimming. A later analysis reportedly identified an Asian-associated ancestry cluster as carrying fewer N-insertions than the approximately 670-donor mean.

The sample taken for sequencing was PBMCs. The receptor's source is a man under 40 in good health and CMV-seronegative. The V and J genes are TRBV19 and TRBJ2-2; 7 positions match TRBD2. CDR3 nucleotides: TGTGCCAGTAGTATAGATATGGCGGGAGAGGGATTTATGACCGGGGAGCTGTTTTTT. Encoded protein: CASSIDMAGEGFMTGELFF.